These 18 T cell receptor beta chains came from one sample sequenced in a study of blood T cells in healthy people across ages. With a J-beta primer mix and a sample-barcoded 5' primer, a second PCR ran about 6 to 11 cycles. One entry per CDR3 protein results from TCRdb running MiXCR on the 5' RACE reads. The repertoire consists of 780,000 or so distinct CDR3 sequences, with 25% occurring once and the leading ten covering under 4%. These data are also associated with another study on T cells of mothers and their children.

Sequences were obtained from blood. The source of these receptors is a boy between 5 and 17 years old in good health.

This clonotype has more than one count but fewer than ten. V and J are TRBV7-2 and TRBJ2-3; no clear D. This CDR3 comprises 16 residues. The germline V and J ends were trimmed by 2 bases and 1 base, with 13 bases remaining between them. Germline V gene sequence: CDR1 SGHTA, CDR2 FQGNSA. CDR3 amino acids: CASSLRPPLGTDTQYF. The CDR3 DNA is TGTGCCAGCAGCTTAAGGCCACCCTTGGGCACAGATACGCAGTATTTT.

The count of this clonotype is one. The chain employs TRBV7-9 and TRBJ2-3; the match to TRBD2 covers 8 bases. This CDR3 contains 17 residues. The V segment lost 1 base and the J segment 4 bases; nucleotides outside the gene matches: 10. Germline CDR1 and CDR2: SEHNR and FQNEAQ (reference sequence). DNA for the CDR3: TGTGCCAGCAGCTTAGGTCTCGCGGGAGGTTGGTCAGATACGCAGTATTTT. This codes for CASSLGLAGGWSDTQYF. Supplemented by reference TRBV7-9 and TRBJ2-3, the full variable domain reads DTGVSQNPRHKITKRGQNVTFRCDPISEHNRLYWYRQTLGQGPEFLTYFQNEAQLEKSRLLSDRFSAERPKGSFSTLEIQRTEQGDSAMYLCASSLGLAGGWSDTQYFGPGTRLTVL.

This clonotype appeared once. In DNA form, the CDR3 reads TGTGCCAGCGACTCGGTCGGGGGGCCCAAAACCGGGGAGCTGTTTTTT. Protein sequence: CASDSVGGPKTGELFF. The chain uses TRBV28 and TRBJ2-2; tentative D call: TRBD2 (7 bases). The V end was cut by 8 bases, the J end by 5 bases, with 21 bases between. Germline V gene lookup returns CDR1 MDHEN and CDR2 SYDVKM. The CDR3 consists of 16 residues.

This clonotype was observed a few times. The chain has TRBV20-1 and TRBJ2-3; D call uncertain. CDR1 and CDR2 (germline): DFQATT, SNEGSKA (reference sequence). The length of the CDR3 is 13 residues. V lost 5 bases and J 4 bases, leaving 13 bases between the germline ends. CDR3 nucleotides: TGCAGTGCTCCACTGACATACTCAGATACGCAGTATTTT. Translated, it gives CSAPLTYSDTQYF.

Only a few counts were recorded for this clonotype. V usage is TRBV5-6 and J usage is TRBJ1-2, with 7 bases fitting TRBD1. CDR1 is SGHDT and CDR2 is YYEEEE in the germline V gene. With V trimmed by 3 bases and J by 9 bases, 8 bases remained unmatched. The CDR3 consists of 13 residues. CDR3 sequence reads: CASSSLTGRRYTF. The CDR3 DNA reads TGTGCCAGCAGCTCACTGACAGGGCGACGCTACACCTTC.

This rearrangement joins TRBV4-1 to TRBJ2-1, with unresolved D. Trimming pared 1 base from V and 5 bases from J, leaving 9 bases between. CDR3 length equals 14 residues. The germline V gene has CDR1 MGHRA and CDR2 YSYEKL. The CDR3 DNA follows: TGCGCCAGCAGCCAAGCCGGGCTGAACAATGAGCAGTTCTTC. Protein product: CASSQAGLNNEQFF.

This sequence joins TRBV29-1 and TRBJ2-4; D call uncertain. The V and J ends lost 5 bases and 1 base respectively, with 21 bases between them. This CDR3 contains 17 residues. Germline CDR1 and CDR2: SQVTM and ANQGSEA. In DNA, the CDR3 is TGCAGCGTTCATCTTATCGGCAACAGTACGGCCAAAAACATTCAGTACTTC. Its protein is CSVHLIGNSTAKNIQYF.

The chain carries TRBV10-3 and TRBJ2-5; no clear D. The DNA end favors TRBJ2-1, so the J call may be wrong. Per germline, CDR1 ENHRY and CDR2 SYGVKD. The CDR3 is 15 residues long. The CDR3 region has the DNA TGTGCCGTCCGCGGACCGAGCGTACCTTACAATGAGCAGTTCTTC. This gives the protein CAVRGPSVPYNEQFF.

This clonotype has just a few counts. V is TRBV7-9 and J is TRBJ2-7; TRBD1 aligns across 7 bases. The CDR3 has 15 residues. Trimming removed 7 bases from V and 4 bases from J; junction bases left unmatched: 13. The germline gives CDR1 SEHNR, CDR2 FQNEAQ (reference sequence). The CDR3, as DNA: TGTGCCAGCACCAATACCGGGACAGAAATTTACGAGCAGTACTTC. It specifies CASTNTGTEIYEQYF. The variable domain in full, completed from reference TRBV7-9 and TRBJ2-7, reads DTGVSQNPRHKITKRGQNVTFRCDPISEHNRLYWYRQTLGQGPEFLTYFQNEAQLEKSRLLSDRFSAERPKGSFSTLEIQRTEQGDSAMYLCASTNTGTEIYEQYFGPGTRLTVT.

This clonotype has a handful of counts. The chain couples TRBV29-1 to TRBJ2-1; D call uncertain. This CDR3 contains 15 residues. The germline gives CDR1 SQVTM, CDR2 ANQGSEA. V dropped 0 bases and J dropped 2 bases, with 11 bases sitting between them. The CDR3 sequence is CSVEDRQAAYNEQFF. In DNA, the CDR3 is TGCAGCGTTGAAGATAGGCAGGCCGCCTACAATGAGCAGTTCTTC.

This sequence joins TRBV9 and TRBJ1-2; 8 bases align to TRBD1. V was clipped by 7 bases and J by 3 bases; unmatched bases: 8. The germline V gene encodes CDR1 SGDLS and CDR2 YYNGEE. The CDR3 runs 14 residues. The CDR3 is CASSADREHYGYTF. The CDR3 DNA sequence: TGTGCCAGCTCCGCGGACAGGGAACACTATGGCTACACCTTC.

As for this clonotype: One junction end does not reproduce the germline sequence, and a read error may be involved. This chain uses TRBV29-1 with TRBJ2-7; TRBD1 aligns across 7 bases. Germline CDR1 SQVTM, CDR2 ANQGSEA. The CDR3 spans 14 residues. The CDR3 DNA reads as TGCGGCGTTGGCCCGGCCATAACAGGGGAAGAGCAGTACTTC. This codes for CGVGPAITGEEQYF.

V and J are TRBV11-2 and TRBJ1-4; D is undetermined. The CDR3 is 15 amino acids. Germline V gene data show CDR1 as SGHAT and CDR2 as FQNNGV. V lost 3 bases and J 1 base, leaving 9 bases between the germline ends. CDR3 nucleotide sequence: TGTGCCAGCAGCTTGACCTTGAGAACTAATGAAAAACTGTTTTTT. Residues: CASSLTLRTNEKLFF. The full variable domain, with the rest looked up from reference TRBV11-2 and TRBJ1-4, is EAGVAQSPRYKIIEKRQSVAFWCNPISGHATLYWYQQILGQGPKLLIQFQNNGVVDDSQLPKDRFSAERLKGVDSTLKIQPAKLEDSAVYLCASSLTLRTNEKLFFGSGTQLSVL.

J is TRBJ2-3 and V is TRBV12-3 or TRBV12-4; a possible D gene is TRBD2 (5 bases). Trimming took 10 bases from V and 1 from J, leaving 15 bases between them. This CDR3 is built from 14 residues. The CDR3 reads CAISQREGTDTQYF. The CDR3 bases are TGTGCCATCAGCCAACGGGAAGGCACAGATACGCAGTATTTT.

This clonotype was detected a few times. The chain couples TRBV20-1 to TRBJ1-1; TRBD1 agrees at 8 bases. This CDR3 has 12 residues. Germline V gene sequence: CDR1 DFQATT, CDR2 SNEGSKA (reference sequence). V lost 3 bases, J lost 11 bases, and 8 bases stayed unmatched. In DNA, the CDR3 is TGCAGTGCTAGTTGGGCAGGGGGCTTGGCTTTCTTT. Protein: CSASWAGGLAFF.

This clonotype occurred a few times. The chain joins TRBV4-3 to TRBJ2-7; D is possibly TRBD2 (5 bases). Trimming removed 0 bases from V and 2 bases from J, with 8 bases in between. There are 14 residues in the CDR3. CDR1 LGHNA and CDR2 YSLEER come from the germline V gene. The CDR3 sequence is CASSQDEGTYEQYF. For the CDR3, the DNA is TGCGCCAGCAGCCAAGATGAGGGAACCTACGAGCAGTACTTC.

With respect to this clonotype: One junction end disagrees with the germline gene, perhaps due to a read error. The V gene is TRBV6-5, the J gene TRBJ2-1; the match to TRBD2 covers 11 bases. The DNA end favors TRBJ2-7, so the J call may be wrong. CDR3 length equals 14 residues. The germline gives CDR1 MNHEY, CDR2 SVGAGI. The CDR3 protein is CAGSYGTSGDEQYF. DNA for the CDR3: TGTGCCGGCAGTTACGGGACTAGCGGCGACGAGCAGTACTTC.

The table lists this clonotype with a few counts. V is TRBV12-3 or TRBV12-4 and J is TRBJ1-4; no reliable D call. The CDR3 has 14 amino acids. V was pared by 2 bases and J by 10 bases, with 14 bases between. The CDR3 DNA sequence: TGTGCCAGCAGTTTAATCTCGGCGTCGGGAAAACTGTTTTTT. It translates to CASSLISASGKLFF.